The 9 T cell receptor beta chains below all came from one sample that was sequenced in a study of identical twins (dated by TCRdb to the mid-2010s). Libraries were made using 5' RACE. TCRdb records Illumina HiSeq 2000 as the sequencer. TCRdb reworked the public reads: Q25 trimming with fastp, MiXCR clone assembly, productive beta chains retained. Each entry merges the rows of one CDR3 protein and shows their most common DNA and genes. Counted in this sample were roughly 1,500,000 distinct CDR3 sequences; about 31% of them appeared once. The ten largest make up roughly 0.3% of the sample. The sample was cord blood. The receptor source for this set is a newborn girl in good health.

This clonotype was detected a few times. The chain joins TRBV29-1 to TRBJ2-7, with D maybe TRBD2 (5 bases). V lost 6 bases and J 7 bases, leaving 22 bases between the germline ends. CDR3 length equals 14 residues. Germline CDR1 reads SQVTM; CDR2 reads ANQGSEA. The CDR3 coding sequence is TGCAGCGTGGATACAGCGGTTTTGTACAATGAGCAGTACTTC. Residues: CSVDTAVLYNEQYF.

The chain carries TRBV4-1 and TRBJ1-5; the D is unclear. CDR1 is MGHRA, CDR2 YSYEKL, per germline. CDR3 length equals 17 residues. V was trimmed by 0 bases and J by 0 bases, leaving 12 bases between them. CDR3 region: CASSQDGTDLSNQPQHF. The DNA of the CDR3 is TGCGCCAGCAGCCAAGATGGCACAGACCTTAGCAATCAGCCCCAGCATTTT.

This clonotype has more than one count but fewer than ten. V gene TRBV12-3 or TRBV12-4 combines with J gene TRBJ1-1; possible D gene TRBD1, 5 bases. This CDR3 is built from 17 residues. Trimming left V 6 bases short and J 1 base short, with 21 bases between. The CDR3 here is CASRTPLSTAGNTEAFF. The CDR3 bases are TGTGCCAGCAGGACCCCCCTGTCGACAGCGGGGAACACTGAAGCTTTCTTT.

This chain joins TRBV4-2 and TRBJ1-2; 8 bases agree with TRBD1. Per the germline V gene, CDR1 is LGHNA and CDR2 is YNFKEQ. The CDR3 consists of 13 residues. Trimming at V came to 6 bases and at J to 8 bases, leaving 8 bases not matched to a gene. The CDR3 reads CASRLQGAEGYTF. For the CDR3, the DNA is TGTGCCAGCAGACTGCAGGGGGCAGAAGGCTACACCTTC.

The CDR3 loop reads CASREGLAGGDTQYF. The DNA for the CDR3 is TGTGCCAGCAGGGAGGGACTAGCAGGAGGGGATACGCAGTATTTT. The chain recombines TRBV28 with TRBJ2-3, with 9 bases aligning to TRBD2. V shed 6 bases and J 6 bases; nucleotides not matched to a gene: 10. The CDR3 has 15 amino acids. Germline assignment: CDR1 MDHEN and CDR2 SYDVKM.

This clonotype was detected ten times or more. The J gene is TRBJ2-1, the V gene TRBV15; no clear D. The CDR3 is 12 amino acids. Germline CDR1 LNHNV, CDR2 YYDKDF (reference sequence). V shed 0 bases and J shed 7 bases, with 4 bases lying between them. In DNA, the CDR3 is TGTGCCACCAGCAGAGATCGGAATGAGCAGTTCTTC. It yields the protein CATSRDRNEQFF.

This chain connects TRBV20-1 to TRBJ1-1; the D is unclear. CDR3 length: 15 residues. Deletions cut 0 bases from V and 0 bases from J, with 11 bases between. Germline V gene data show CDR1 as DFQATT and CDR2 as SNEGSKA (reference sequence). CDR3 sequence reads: CSARDPTKVNTEAFF. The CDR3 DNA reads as TGCAGTGCTAGAGACCCTACGAAGGTGAACACTGAAGCTTTCTTT.

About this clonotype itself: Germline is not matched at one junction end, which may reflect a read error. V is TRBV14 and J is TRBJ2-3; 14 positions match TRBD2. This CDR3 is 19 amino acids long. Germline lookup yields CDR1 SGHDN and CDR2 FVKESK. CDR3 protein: CAGSRGLAGERVYTDTQYF. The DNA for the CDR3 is TGTGCCGGCAGCCGGGGACTAGCGGGAGAGAGGGTCTACACAGATACGCAGTATTTT.

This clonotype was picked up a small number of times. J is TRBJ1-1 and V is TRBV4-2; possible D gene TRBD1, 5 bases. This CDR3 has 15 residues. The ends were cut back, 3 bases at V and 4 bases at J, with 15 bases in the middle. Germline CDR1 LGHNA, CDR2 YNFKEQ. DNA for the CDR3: TGTGCCAGCAGCCAGTGGTGGGAGGGGAGCACTGAAGCTTTCTTT. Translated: CASSQWWEGSTEAFF.